This T cell receptor beta chain was identified in a study of identical twins. Overall study findings and caveats: Cord blood beta clonotypes present at high abundance carried fewer insertions; no such pattern appeared in memory repertoires.

Germline values: CDR1 DFQATT, CDR2 SNEGSKA (reference sequence). This CDR3 spans 13 amino acids. V lost 8 bases to trimming and J lost 5 bases; unmatched junction nucleotides: 9. This clonotype was seen more than once but under ten times. Its antigen remains unknown. TCRdb itself ran the 5' RACE reads through MiXCR, one entry per CDR3 protein. The sample yields about 890,000 distinct CDR3 sequences, over 9% seen once. The same data also went into a second study, on yellow fever vaccine responses in identical twins.

The sample was PBMCs. The TCR was taken from a woman aged 18-30 years in good health. The rearrangement joins TRBV20-1 to TRBJ1-2, with TRBD1 matching 9 bases. CDR3 loop: CSQGGDRGYGYTF. The CDR3 nucleotides read TGCAGTCAAGGAGGTGACAGGGGGTATGGCTACACCTTC.